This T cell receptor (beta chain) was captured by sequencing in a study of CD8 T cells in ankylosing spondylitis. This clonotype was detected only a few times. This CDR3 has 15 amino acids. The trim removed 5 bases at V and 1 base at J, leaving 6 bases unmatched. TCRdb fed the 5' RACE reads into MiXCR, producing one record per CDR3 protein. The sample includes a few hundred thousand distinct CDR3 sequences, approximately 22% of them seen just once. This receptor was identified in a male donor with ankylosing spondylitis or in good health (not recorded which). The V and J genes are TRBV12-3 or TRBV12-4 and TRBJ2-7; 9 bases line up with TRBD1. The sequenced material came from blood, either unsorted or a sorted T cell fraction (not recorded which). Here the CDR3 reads CASSDWGQGSYEQYF. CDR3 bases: TGTGCCAGCAGTGACTGGGGACAGGGTTCCTACGAGCAGTACTTC.